This T cell receptor gamma chain was captured in a study of gamma-delta chains in newborns, infants, children. Background on the study: Innate gammadelta T cells reportedly expand polyclonally right after birth, driven by microbial exposure, per the title.

There are a few counts of this clone. Just one base apart from a much larger clone, this may be a read error. TCRdb made new clone calls on the reads using CATT. The sample has around 1,000 gamma-chain clones; roughly 4% are singletons. The V and J ends lost 2 bases and 10 bases, in that order; junction bases with no gene match: 11. Germline V lookup: CDR1 EGSNGY, CDR2 YDSYNSKV. The CDR3 has 13 amino acids. Sequencing was performed on blood. The clonotype was recovered from a child who was a newborn, infant or young child, either healthy, febrile or measles-vaccinated (not recorded which). The chain joins TRGV2 to TRGJ1 or TRGJ2. CDR3 amino acids: CATWDARRGKKLF. CDR3 coding DNA: TGTGCCACCTGGGACGCGCGAAGGGGGAAGAAACTCTTT.